This is a list of T cell receptor beta chains from one sample in a study of molecular identifiers for immune sequencing clone quantification. TCRdb analysed the PCR reads with MiXCR anew, one entry per CDR3 protein. The sample yields about 510,000 distinct CDR3 sequences, roughly a fifth seen once. Sample: naive CD8+ T cells from blood, with Jurkat cell RNA spiked in. These receptors were obtained from a human donor in good health. Some libraries in this study had Jurkat cell RNA spiked in. Both conserved end residues are part of each CDR3. Fields, in order: clone size, V gene, J gene, D gene, CDR3 protein, CDR3 DNA. A D gene is named only where the DNA matches it firmly. Rows may omit the clone size; those that give it use once, few, many or a size class.

.	TRBV12-3/TRBV12-4	TRBJ2-1	TRBD2	CTSSWEAGVHEQFF	TGTACCAGCAGTTGGGAAGCGGGAGTCCATGAGCAGTTCTTC
few	TRBV15	TRBJ1-2	TRBD1	CATSTTPPPGQGDGYTF	TGTGCCACCAGCACTACCCCCCCCCCGGGACAGGGAGATGGCTACACCTTC
few	TRBV6-2/TRBV6-3	TRBJ2-7	.	CASSSRTWRNEQYF	TGTGCCAGCAGTTCGAGGACCTGGCGGAACGAGCAGTACTTC
.	TRBV9	TRBJ2-1	.	CASSVVPTLEQFF	TGTGCCAGCAGCGTAGTTCCGACACTCGAGCAGTTCTTC
few	TRBV10-3	TRBJ2-3	.	CAIRPPTGHLSTDTQYF	TGTGCCATCAGACCTCCGACGGGACACCTGAGCACAGATACGCAGTATTTT
many	TRBV6-5	TRBJ2-3	.	CASSPPGGGWYTQYF	TGTGCCAGCAGTCCGCCCGGAGGGGGCTGGTATACGCAGTATTTT
.	TRBV4-1	TRBJ2-2	.	CASSQVLTGELFF	TGCGCCAGCAGCCAAGTGTTAACCGGGGAGCTGTTTTTT
many	TRBV5-6	TRBJ2-5	.	CASSLTDRETQYF	TGTGCCAGCAGCTTGACAGATAGAGAGACCCAGTACTTC
.	TRBV19	TRBJ2-7	TRBD2	CASSTVSGRLGEQYF	TGTGCCAGTAGTACCGTTAGCGGGAGGCTCGGCGAGCAGTACTTC
many	TRBV27	TRBJ2-2	TRBD2	CASRAGGPSATGELFF	TGTGCCAGCAGGGCGGGAGGGCCTTCTGCTACCGGGGAGCTGTTTTTT
few	TRBV28	TRBJ2-7	.	CASKGPALYEQYF	TGTGCCAGCAAGGGACCAGCTCTCTACGAGCAGTACTTC
.	TRBV27	TRBJ2-7	.	CASSSGTLTLEEQYF	TGTGCCAGCAGTTCCGGGACTTTGACTTTAGAAGAGCAGTACTTC
many	TRBV6-2/TRBV6-3	TRBJ2-4	TRBD1	CASSTGVNIQYF	TGTGCCAGCAGCACAGGGGTGAACATTCAGTACTTC
many	TRBV19	TRBJ1-1	.	CASSIIGNTEAFF	TGTGCCAGTAGTATAATCGGAAACACTGAAGCTTTCTTT
many	TRBV20-1	TRBJ1-5	.	CSASMANSHPSNQPQHF	TGCAGTGCTAGTATGGCAAACAGCCACCCTAGCAATCAGCCCCAGCATTTT
few	TRBV5-1	TRBJ2-7	.	CASSLEGGRGYYEQYF	TGCGCCAGCAGCTTGGAGGGAGGCAGGGGATACTACGAGCAGTACTTC
many	TRBV29-1	TRBJ2-7	.	CSVEERAGGEQYF	TGCAGCGTTGAAGAAAGGGCCGGGGGCGAGCAGTACTTC
.	TRBV6-6	TRBJ1-1	.	CASSYEGSTEAFF	TGTGCCAGCAGTTACGAGGGTTCCACTGAAGCTTTCTTT
many	TRBV24-1	TRBJ2-2	.	CATSEDHTGELFF	TGTGCCACCAGTGAAGACCACACCGGGGAGCTGTTTTTT
many	TRBV19	TRBJ2-7	.	CASRIFRDRSSYEQYF	TGTGCCAGTAGGATATTCAGGGATAGGAGCTCCTACGAGCAGTACTTC
few	TRBV12-3/TRBV12-4	TRBJ1-1	TRBD1	CASRFGTGVENTEAFF	TGTGCCAGCAGATTTGGGACAGGGGTGGAGAACACTGAAGCTTTCTTT
many	TRBV14	TRBJ2-5	TRBD1	CASSQHFRTGEETQYF	TGTGCCAGCAGCCAACACTTCCGGACAGGGGAAGAGACCCAGTACTTC
.	TRBV6-1	TRBJ2-1	TRBD1	CASSIDRGTYNEQFF	TGTGCCAGCAGTATTGACAGGGGTACCTACAATGAGCAGTTCTTC
many	TRBV6-6	TRBJ1-4	.	CASSATGSNEKLFF	TGTGCCAGCAGTGCGACAGGCTCAAATGAAAAACTGTTTTTT
few	TRBV6-5	TRBJ1-6	.	CASSYAEINSPLHF	TGTGCCAGCAGTTACGCAGAGATTAATTCACCCCTCCACTTT
many	TRBV7-9	TRBJ2-3	.	CASSFTGTRGGTDTQYF	TGTGCCAGCAGCTTCACCGGGACACGAGGGGGCACAGATACGCAGTATTTT
few	TRBV27	TRBJ1-3	.	CASSPLPGSGNTIYF	TGTGCCAGCAGCCCTCTCCCCGGCTCTGGAAACACCATATATTTT
.	TRBV10-1	TRBJ1-2	.	CASSESPASLSTYGYTF	TGCGCCAGCAGTGAGTCCCCAGCCAGCCTAAGTACATATGGCTACACCTTC
.	TRBV19	TRBJ2-1	TRBD1	CASSTLGRGIGYNEQFF	TGTGCCAGTAGTACCCTCGGCAGGGGGATCGGCTACAATGAGCAGTTCTTC